The 30 T cell receptor beta chains reported below all come from one sample, sequenced in a study of T cell responses to AZD1222 COVID-19 vaccine. TCRdb's copy holds only in-frame clones and misses some; the assay was immunoSEQ multiplex PCR. The repertoire holds about 99,000 clones, with approximately 88% as singletons. Specimen: peripheral blood, collected on day 0 of AZD1222 vaccination. The origin of the receptors is an adult in good health.

The V call is TRBV7-6, the J call TRBJ2-3; the match to TRBD2 covers 12 bases. Germline loops: CDR1 SGHVS, CDR2 FNYEAQ. V was clipped by 5 bases and J by 2 bases; unmatched bases: 8. CDR3 size: 17 residues. The CDR3 here is CASSKGASGRVTDTQYF. The DNA of the CDR3 is TGTGCCAGCAGCAAAGGGGCTAGCGGGAGGGTCACAGATACGCAGTATTTT. Filled out from reference TRBV7-6 and TRBJ2-3, the complete variable domain reads GAGVSQSPRYKVTKRGQDVALRCDPISGHVSLYWYRQALGQGPEFLTYFNYEAQQDKSGLPNDRFSAERPEGSISTLTIQRTEQRDSAMYRCASSKGASGRVTDTQYFGPGTRLTVL.

The chain recombines TRBV28 with TRBJ2-7, with D unclear. Per germline, CDR1 MDHEN and CDR2 SYDVKM. CDR3 length: 12 amino acids. Trimming took 2 bases from V and 8 from J, leaving 10 bases between them. This CDR3 is CASSLEYKKQYF. CDR3 bases: TGTGCCAGCAGTTTAGAATACAAGAAGCAGTACTTC.

V is TRBV28 and J is TRBJ1-5; 8 bases align to TRBD1. The CDR3 loop spans 14 amino acids. Germline V gene data show CDR1 as MDHEN and CDR2 as SYDVKM. The V segment lost 6 bases and the J segment 6 bases; nucleotides outside the gene matches: 7. In DNA form, the CDR3 reads TGTGCCAGCAGGGACAGGGTCGGCAGTCAGCCCCAGCATTTT. The encoded protein is CASRDRVGSQPQHF.

J is TRBJ2-3 and V is TRBV6-5; D gene ambiguous. Trimming left V 7 bases short and J 5 bases short, with 7 bases between. Germline-derived CDR1 and CDR2 are MNHEY and SVGAGI. The CDR3 contains 11 residues. CDR3: CASNSGDTQYF. The CDR3 region has the DNA TGTGCCAGCAATTCTGGAGATACGCAGTATTTT.

The V call is TRBV2, the J call TRBJ2-5, with D perhaps matching TRBD2 (7 bases). The CDR3 covers 14 residues. Trimming stripped 8 bases from V and 2 bases from J, with 15 bases between. Germline assignment: CDR1 SNHLY and CDR2 FYNNEI. CDR3 in amino acids: CASGGARQQETQYF. In DNA form, the CDR3 reads TGTGCCAGCGGGGGGGCTCGTCAACAAGAGACCCAGTACTTC.

V and J are TRBV4-3 and TRBJ1-5; maybe TRBD1 (5 bases). The CDR3 length is 15 residues. The V and J ends lost 0 bases and 4 bases respectively, with 10 bases between them. Germline values: CDR1 LGHNA, CDR2 YSLEER. As DNA, the CDR3 is TGCGCCAGCAGCCAAGATCGGGGCAGGAATCAGCCCCAGCATTTT. It is translated as CASSQDRGRNQPQHF.

J is TRBJ1-6 and V is TRBV2; 7 nucleotides match TRBD1. CDR1 is SNHLY and CDR2 is FYNNEI in the germline V gene. This CDR3 is 14 amino acids long. The trim removed 7 bases at V and 9 bases at J, leaving 9 bases unmatched. The CDR3 here is CASIRDRGLSPLHF. CDR3 in DNA: TGTGCCAGCATCCGGGACAGAGGTCTTTCACCCCTCCACTTT.

The chain carries TRBV27 and TRBJ1-5; possible D gene TRBD1, 5 bases. Trimming stripped 2 bases from V and 2 bases from J, with 19 bases between. The length of the CDR3 is 18 residues. From germline, CDR1 is MNHEY and CDR2 SMNVEV (reference sequence). CDR3 loop: CASSLVGIRVAGNQPQHF. The CDR3 DNA follows: TGTGCCAGCAGTTTAGTGGGGATCAGGGTTGCGGGCAATCAGCCCCAGCATTTT.

This chain links TRBV28 with TRBJ2-2, with TRBD1 as a possible D gene (6 bases). The CDR3 contains 15 residues. V dropped 10 bases and J dropped 3 bases, with 18 bases sitting between them. Germline V gives CDR1 MDHEN, CDR2 SYDVKM. CDR3 coding DNA: TGTGCCATCCCTCTTACAGGGAAGGACACCGGGGAGCTGTTTTTT. Protein sequence: CAIPLTGKDTGELFF.

The gene calls are TRBV24-1 and TRBJ1-2; weak D call: TRBD1 (6 bases). Between the trimmed V and J ends, which lost 2 bases and 7 bases, there was a span of 13 bases. Germline CDR1 is KGHDR and CDR2 is SFDVKD. CDR3 length equals 14 residues. CDR3 in amino acids: CATSDSGGPSGYTF. DNA of the CDR3: TGTGCCACCAGTGATTCCGGGGGGCCCTCTGGCTACACCTTC.

The chain links TRBV19 to TRBJ2-5; D remains ambiguous. The germline V gene encodes CDR1 LNHDA and CDR2 SQIVND (reference sequence). CDR3 size: 13 residues. Trimming removed 4 bases from V and 2 bases from J, with 8 bases in between. For the CDR3, the DNA is TGTGCCAGTAGTAGTGACTCGCAAGAGACCCAGTACTTC. Residues: CASSSDSQETQYF. The variable domain in full, completed from reference TRBV19 and TRBJ2-5, reads DGGITQSPKYLFRKEGQNVTLSCEQNLNHDAMYWYRQDPGQGLRLIYYSQIVNDFQKGDIAEGYSVSREKKESFPLTVTSAQKNPTAFYLCASSSDSQETQYFGPGTRLLVL.

The V call is TRBV5-4, the J call TRBJ2-1; tentative D call: TRBD1 (6 bases). From germline, CDR1 is SGHNT and CDR2 YYREEE (reference sequence). V lost 0 bases and J lost 4, with 8 bases in between. The CDR3 has 14 residues. CDR3 protein: CASSLEQGYNEQFF. In DNA form, the CDR3 reads TGTGCCAGCAGCTTGGAACAGGGTTACAATGAGCAGTTCTTC.

J is TRBJ2-3 and V is TRBV6-2 or TRBV6-3, with a weak D call TRBD1 (5 bases). V shed 5 bases and J shed 5 bases, with 8 bases lying between them. Germline lookup yields CDR1 MNHEY and CDR2 SVGEGT. CDR3 length: 12 residues. The CDR3 sequence is CASSPTEDTQYF. The CDR3 region has the DNA TGTGCCAGCAGTCCGACAGAAGATACGCAGTATTTT.

The chain carries TRBV12-3 or TRBV12-4 and TRBJ1-5; D possibly corresponds to TRBD1 (6 bases). V lost 6 bases and J lost 7, with 10 bases in between. This CDR3 has 12 amino acids. The CDR3 region is CASRTGQQPQHF. The CDR3 coding sequence is TGTGCCAGCAGGACAGGACAGCAGCCCCAGCATTTT.

This rearrangement joins TRBV27 to TRBJ2-7, with D possibly being TRBD2 (5 bases). Germline V gives CDR1 MNHEY, CDR2 SMNVEV (reference sequence). Deletions cut 6 bases from V and 2 bases from J, with 11 bases between. CDR3 length: 13 residues. The chain's CDR3 is CASRDSQPYEQYF. DNA for the CDR3: TGTGCCAGCAGGGACTCCCAACCCTACGAGCAGTACTTC.

The V gene is TRBV27, the J gene TRBJ1-5; no clear D. Germline loops: CDR1 MNHEY, CDR2 SMNVEV (reference sequence). With 4 bases removed from V and 3 bases from J, the gap between germline ends came to 16 bases. This CDR3 has 16 residues. The CDR3 nucleotides read TGTGCCAGCAGTTCCAGTTCAATGGCTTTCAATCAGCCCCAGCATTTT. This sequence encodes CASSSSSMAFNQPQHF.

The chain joins TRBV6-6 to TRBJ2-2; tentatively, D is TRBD2 (6 bases). The CDR3 totals 15 residues. Trimming pared 0 bases from V and 6 bases from J, leaving 11 bases between. Germline CDR1 is MNHNY and CDR2 is SVGAGI (reference sequence). The CDR3 sequence: CASSYSIGEAGELFF. CDR3 coding DNA: TGTGCCAGCAGTTACTCGATAGGGGAGGCCGGGGAGCTGTTTTTT.

The chain couples TRBV23-1 to TRBJ2-7, with 9 positions matching TRBD1. TRBV23-1 counts as an open reading frame of uncertain function. Trimming took 3 bases from V and 4 from J; bases not matched to a gene: 10. This CDR3 is 16 amino acids long. DNA of the CDR3: TGCGCCAGCAGTCACCCCGGGACAGGGCCGCGATACGAGCAGTACTTC. This sequence encodes CASSHPGTGPRYEQYF.

The gene calls are TRBV4-2 and TRBJ2-1, with D hard to call. Trimming left V 3 bases short and J 5 bases short, with 11 bases between. Germline CDR1 reads LGHNA; CDR2 reads YNFKEQ. The CDR3 extends over 14 amino acids. Written as DNA, the CDR3 is TGTGCCAGCAGCCACTTGCAGAAAGACAATGAGCAGTTCTTC. It yields the protein CASSHLQKDNEQFF.

A note on this clone: The germline gene is not matched at one end of the junction; a read error may be the cause. This sequence joins TRBV7-7 and TRBJ2-2; D may be TRBD2 (5 bases). Germline assignment: CDR1 SSHAT and CDR2 FNYEAQ (reference sequence). CDR3 length: 16 residues. This CDR3 is CASSPRGTALTGELFF. CDR3 DNA sequence: TGTGCTAGCAGCCCCCGGGGTACAGCACTCACCGGGGAGCTGTTTTTT.

The V and J genes are TRBV7-2 and TRBJ2-1; the match to TRBD1 covers 7 bases. The CDR3 runs to 14 residues. Germline-derived CDR1 and CDR2 are SGHTA and FQGNSA. The V segment lost 6 bases and the J segment 4 bases; nucleotides outside the gene matches: 6. The CDR3 coding sequence is TGTGCCAGCAGAAAACCGGGACAGTACAATGAGCAGTTCTTC. It translates to CASRKPGQYNEQFF. The complete variable domain, with remaining parts taken from reference TRBV7-2 and TRBJ2-1, reads GAGVSQSPSNKVTEKGKDVELRCDPISGHTALYWYRQSLGQGLEFLIYFQGNSAPDKSGLPSDRFSAERTGGSVSTLTIQRTQQEDSAVYLCASRKPGQYNEQFFGPGTRLTVL.

The chain carries TRBV3-1 (or the pseudogene TRBV3-2) and TRBJ1-2; 8 bases agree with TRBD1. CDR1 LGHDT and CDR2 YNNKEL come from the germline V gene (reference sequence). This CDR3 has 13 amino acids. J gave up 6 bases and V 1 base, and 1 base lay outside the gene matches. This CDR3 is CASSQVTGDGYTF. CDR3 nucleotides: TGTGCCAGCAGCCAAGTGACAGGGGATGGCTACACCTTC.

This chain joins TRBV3-1 (or the pseudogene TRBV3-2) and TRBJ2-7; D unclear. The germline gives CDR1 LGHDT, CDR2 YNNKEL (reference sequence). Between the trimmed V and J ends, which lost 1 base and 4 bases, there was a span of 11 bases. The CDR3 runs to 14 residues. CDR3 protein: CASSQAGTCYEQYF. DNA of the CDR3: TGTGCCAGCAGCCAAGCCGGTACTTGTTACGAGCAGTACTTC.

The chain combines TRBV28 with TRBJ1-2, with TRBD1 matching 7 bases. The CDR3 is 14 residues long. CDR1 and CDR2 (germline): MDHEN, SYDVKM. With V trimmed by 3 bases and J by 7 bases, 8 bases remained unmatched. The CDR3 DNA follows: TGTGCCAGCAGTTTGGACAGGAGATCCGGTGGCTACACCTTC. As protein: CASSLDRRSGGYTF.

The J gene is TRBJ2-1, the V gene TRBV9, with 11 bases fitting TRBD2. CDR1 and CDR2 (germline): SGDLS, YYNGEE. This CDR3 spans 17 amino acids. V shed 4 bases, J shed 6 bases, and the junction held 12 bases outside the gene matches. CDR3 sequence reads: CASSLNWETSGSNEQFF. The CDR3 nucleotides read TGTGCCAGCAGCCTTAACTGGGAAACTAGCGGGAGCAATGAGCAGTTCTTC.

Here the CDR3 reads CASSRDRLLDGYTF. The DNA of the CDR3 is TGTGCCAGTAGTAGGGACAGGCTATTGGACGGCTACACCTTC. This chain uses TRBV19 with TRBJ1-2, with 8 bases lining up with TRBD1. Germline trimming cut 4 bases from V and 8 bases from J; bases unmatched to any gene: 9. Looked up from germline, CDR1 is LNHDA and CDR2 is SQIVND (reference sequence). The CDR3 sequence is 14 residues long.

This clone has only a few counts. The chain recombines TRBV19 with TRBJ2-1; 10 bases agree with TRBD2. V gave up 2 bases and J gave up 2 bases; unmatched junction bases: 6. Germline CDR1 reads LNHDA; CDR2 reads SQIVND (reference sequence). The CDR3 sequence is 17 residues long. This CDR3 is CASSIYSLAGAYNEQFF. The CDR3 region has the DNA TGTGCCAGTAGTATATATTCCCTAGCGGGGGCCTACAATGAGCAGTTCTTC.

The chain uses TRBV9 and TRBJ1-3, with D perhaps matching TRBD1 (5 bases). V lost 4 bases, J lost 0 bases, and 14 bases lay in between. Germline V gene lookup returns CDR1 SGDLS and CDR2 YYNGEE. The CDR3 contains 16 residues. CDR3 loop: CASSTSGTNSGNTIYF. CDR3 DNA sequence: TGTGCCAGCAGCACCTCCGGGACTAACTCTGGAAACACCATATATTTT.

The CDR3 loop is CASSIGTGGNTEAFF. The CDR3 nucleotides read TGTGCCAGCAGTATAGGGACAGGTGGGAACACTGAAGCTTTCTTT. The chain combines TRBV28 with TRBJ1-1; 8 positions match TRBD1. Germline assignment: CDR1 MDHEN and CDR2 SYDVKM. The CDR3 has 15 amino acids. After removal of 5 bases from V and 1 base from J, the junction contained 6 bases not matched to a gene. Full variable domain (rest looked up from reference TRBV28 and TRBJ1-1): DVKVTQSSRYLVKRTGEKVFLECVQDMDHENMFWYRQDPGLGLRLIYFSYDVKMKEKGDIPEGYSVSREKKERFSLILESASTNQTSMYLCASSIGTGGNTEAFFGQGTRLTVV.

The CDR3 is CASSFGIGTGIGYTF. The CDR3 nucleotides are TGTGCCAGCAGTTTCGGGATCGGGACAGGGATTGGCTACACCTTC. The V gene is TRBV7-8, the J gene TRBJ1-2, with 9 bases lining up with TRBD1. The V gene's germline CDR1 is SGHVS and CDR2 FQNEAQ. V shed 6 bases, J shed 7 bases, and the junction held 12 bases outside the gene matches. The CDR3 length is 15 residues.